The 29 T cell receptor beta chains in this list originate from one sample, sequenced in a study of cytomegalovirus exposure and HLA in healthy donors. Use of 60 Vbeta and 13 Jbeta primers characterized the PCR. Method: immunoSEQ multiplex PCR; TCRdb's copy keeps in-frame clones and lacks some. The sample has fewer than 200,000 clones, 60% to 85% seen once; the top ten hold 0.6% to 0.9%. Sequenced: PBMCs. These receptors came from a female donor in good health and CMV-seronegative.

CDR3 sequence (DNA): TGTGCCAGCAGTCTAACCGGACAGGGCACTGAAGCTTTCTTT. Residues: CASSLTGQGTEAFF. The chain links TRBV6-6 to TRBJ1-1; the match to TRBD1 covers 8 bases. The CDR3 extends over 14 amino acids. The V gene end was trimmed by 5 bases and the J gene end by 4 bases; junction bases not matched to a gene: 6. The germline CDR1 and CDR2 sequences are MNHNY and SVGAGI (reference sequence).

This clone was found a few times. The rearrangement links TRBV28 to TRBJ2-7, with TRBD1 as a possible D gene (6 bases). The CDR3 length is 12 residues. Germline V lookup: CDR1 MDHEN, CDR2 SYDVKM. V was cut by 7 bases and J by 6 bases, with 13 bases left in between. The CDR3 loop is CASNKQGREQYF. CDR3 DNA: TGTGCCAGCAACAAACAGGGACGCGAGCAGTACTTC.

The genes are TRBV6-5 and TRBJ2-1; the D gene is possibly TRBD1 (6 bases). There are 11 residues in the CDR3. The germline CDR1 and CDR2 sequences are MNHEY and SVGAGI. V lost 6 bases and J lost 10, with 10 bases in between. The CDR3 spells CASRLRGEQFF. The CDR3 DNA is TGTGCCAGCAGACTCAGGGGAGAGCAGTTCTTC.

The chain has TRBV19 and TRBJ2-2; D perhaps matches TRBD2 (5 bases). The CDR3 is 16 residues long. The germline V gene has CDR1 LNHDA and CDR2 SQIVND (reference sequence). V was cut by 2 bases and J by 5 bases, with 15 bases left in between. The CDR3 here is CASSILTGKLTGELFF. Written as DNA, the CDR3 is TGTGCCAGTAGTATATTAACGGGGAAACTTACCGGGGAGCTGTTTTTT.

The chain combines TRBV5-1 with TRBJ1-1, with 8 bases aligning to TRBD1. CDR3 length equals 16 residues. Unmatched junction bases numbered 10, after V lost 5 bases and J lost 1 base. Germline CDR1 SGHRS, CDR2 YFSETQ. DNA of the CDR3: TGCGCCAGCAGACCCGGGACAGGAGATGGGAACACTGAAGCTTTCTTT. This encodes CASRPGTGDGNTEAFF.

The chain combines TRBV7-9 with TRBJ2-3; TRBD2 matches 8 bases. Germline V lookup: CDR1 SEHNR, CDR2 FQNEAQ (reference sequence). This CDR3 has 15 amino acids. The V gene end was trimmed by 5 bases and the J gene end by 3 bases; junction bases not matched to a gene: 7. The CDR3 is CASSGGGPRTDTQYF. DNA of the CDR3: TGTGCCAGCAGCGGCGGGGGGCCTCGAACAGATACGCAGTATTTT.

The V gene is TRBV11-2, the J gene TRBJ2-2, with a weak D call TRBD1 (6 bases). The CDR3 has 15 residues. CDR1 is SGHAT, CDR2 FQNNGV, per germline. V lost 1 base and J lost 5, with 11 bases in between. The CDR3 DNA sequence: TGTGCCAGCAGCTTAGCAGGGGCGGTAACCGGGGAGCTGTTTTTT. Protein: CASSLAGAVTGELFF.

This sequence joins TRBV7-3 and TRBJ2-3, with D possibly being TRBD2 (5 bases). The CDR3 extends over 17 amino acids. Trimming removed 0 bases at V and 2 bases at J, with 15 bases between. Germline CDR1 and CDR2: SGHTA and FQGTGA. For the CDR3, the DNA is TGTGCCAGCAGCTTAACGGCTACGGGAACCTTCACAGATACGCAGTATTTT. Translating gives CASSLTATGTFTDTQYF.

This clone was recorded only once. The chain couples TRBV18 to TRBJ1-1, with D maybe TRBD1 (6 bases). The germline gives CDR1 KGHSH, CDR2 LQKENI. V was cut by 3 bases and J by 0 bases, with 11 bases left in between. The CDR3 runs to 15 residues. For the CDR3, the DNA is TGTGCCAGCTCACCCAATACAGGGATGAACACTGAAGCTTTCTTT. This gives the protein CASSPNTGMNTEAFF.

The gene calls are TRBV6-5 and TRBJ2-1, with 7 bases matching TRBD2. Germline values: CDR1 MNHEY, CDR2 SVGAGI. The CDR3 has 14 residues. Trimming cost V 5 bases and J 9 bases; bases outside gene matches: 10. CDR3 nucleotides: TGTGCCAGCAGTGCAAGAAGACTAGCCAGTGAGCAGTTCTTC. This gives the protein CASSARRLASEQFF.

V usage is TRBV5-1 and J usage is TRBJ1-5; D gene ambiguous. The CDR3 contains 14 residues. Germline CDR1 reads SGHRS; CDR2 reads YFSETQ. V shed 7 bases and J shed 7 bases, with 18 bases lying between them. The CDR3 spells CASGPAPGGQPQHF. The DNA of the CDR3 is TGCGCCAGCGGCCCGGCCCCGGGAGGACAGCCCCAGCATTTT.

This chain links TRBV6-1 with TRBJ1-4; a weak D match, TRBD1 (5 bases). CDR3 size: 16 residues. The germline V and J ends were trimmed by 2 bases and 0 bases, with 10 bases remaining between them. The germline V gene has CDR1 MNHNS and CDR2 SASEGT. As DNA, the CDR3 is TGTGCCAGCAGTGAATTACAGGACGCAACTAATGAAAAACTGTTTTTT. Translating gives CASSELQDATNEKLFF.

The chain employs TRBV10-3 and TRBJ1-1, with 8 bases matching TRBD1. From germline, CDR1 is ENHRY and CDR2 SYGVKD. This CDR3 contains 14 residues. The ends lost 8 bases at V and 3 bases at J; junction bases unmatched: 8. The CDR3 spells CAIGSDRGDTEAFF. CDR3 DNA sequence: TGTGCCATCGGGTCAGACAGGGGCGACACTGAAGCTTTCTTT.

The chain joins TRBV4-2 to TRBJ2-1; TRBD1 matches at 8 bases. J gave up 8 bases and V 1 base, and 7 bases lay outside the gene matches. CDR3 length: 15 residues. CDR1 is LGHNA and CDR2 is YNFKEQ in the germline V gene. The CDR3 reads CASSQGGQGADEQFF. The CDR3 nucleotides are TGTGCCAGCAGCCAAGGCGGACAGGGAGCCGATGAGCAGTTCTTC.

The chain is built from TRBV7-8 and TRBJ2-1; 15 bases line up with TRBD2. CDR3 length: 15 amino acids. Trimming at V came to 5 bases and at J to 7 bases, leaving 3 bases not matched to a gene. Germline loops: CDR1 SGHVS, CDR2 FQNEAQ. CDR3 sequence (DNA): TGTGCCAGCAGCGCCGGACTAGCGGGAGGGAATGAGCAGTTCTTC. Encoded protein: CASSAGLAGGNEQFF. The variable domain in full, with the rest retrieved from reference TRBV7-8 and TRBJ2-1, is GAGVSQSPRYKVAKRGQDVALRCDPISGHVSLFWYQQALGQGPEFLTYFQNEAQLDKSGLPSDRFFAERPEGSVSTLKIQRTQQEDSAVYLCASSAGLAGGNEQFFGPGTRLTVL.

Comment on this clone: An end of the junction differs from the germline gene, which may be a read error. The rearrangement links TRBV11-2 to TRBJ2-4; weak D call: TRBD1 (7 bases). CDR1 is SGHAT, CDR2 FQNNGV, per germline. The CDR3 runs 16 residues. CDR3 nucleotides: TGTGCCAGCAGCCCTAGTCCAGGGGGGTCCAAAAACAGTCAGTACTTC. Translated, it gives CASSPSPGGSKNSQYF.

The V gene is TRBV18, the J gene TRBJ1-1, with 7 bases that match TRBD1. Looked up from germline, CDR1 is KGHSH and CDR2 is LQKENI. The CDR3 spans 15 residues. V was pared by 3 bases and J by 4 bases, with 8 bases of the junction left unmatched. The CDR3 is CASSPTEGAATEAFF. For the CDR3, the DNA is TGTGCCAGCTCACCCACCGAGGGGGCGGCCACTGAAGCTTTCTTT.

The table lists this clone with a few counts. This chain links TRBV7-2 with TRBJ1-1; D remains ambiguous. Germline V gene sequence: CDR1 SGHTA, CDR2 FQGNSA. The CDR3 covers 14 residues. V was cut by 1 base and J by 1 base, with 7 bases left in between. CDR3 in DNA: TGTGCCAGCAGCTTAGGGGTAGCGAACACTGAAGCTTTCTTT. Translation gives CASSLGVANTEAFF.

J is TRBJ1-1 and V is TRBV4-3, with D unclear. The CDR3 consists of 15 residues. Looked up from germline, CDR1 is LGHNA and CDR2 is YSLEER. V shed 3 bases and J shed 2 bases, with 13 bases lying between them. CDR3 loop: CASSHLPGSNTEAFF. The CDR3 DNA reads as TGCGCCAGCAGCCACCTCCCGGGGTCTAACACTGAAGCTTTCTTT.

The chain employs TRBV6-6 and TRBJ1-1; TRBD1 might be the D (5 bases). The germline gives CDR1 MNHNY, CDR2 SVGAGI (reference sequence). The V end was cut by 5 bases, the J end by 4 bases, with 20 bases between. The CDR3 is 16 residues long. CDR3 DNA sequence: TGTGCCAGCAGTCCTCCCGGCAGGGCGAAAGGCACTGAAGCTTTCTTT. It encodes CASSPPGRAKGTEAFF.

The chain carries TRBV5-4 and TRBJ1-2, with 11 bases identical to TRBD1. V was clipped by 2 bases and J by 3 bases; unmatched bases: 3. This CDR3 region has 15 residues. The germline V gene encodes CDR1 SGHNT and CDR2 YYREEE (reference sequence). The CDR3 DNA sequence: TGTGCCAGCAGCTTCCCGGGACAGGGGGACTATGGCTACACCTTC. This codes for CASSFPGQGDYGYTF.

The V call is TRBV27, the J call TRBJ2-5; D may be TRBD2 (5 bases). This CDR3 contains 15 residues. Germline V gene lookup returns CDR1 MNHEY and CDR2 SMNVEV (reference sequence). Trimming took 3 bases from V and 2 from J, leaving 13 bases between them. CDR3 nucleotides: TGTGCCAGCAGTTTCGGCCGGACGGGGCAAGAGACCCAGTACTTC. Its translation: CASSFGRTGQETQYF.

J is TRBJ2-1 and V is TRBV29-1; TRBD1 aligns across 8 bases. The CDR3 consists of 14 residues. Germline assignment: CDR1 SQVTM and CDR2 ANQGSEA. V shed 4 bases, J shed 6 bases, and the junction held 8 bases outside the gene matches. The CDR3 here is CSVGWTGRFNEQFF. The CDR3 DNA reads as TGCAGCGTTGGATGGACAGGGAGGTTCAATGAGCAGTTCTTC.

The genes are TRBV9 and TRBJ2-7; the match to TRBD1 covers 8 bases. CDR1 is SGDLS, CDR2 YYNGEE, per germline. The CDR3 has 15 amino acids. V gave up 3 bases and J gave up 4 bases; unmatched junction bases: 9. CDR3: CASSERDRGLYEQYF. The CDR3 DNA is TGTGCCAGCAGCGAACGAGACAGGGGTCTTTACGAGCAGTACTTC.

CDR3 sequence (DNA): TGTGCCAGCAGCCTAAGCGGCGTGCGTAGCTACGAGCAGTACTTC. This translates into CASSLSGVRSYEQYF. V is TRBV7-9 and J is TRBJ2-7; a weak D match, TRBD2 (5 bases). V lost 5 bases to trimming and J lost 3 bases, with 17 bases between them. In germline, CDR1 is SEHNR, CDR2 FQNEAQ (reference sequence). CDR3 length equals 15 residues.

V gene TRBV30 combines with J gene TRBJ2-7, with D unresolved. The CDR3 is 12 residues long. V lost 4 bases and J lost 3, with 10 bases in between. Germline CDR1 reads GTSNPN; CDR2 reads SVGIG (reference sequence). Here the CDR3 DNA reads TGTGCCTGGACCCGGTCTGACTACGAGCAGTACTTC. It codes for CAWTRSDYEQYF. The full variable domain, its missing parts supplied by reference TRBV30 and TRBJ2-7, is SQTIHQWPATLVQPVGSPLSLECTVEGTSNPNLYWYRQAAGRGLQLLFYSVGIGQISSEVPQNLSASRPQDRQFILSSKKLLLSDSGFYLCAWTRSDYEQYFGPGTRLTVT.

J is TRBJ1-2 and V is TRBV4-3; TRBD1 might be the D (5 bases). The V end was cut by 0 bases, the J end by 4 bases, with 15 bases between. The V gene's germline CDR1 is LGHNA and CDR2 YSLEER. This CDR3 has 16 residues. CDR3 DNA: TGCGCCAGCAGCCAAGATAGGGGAAAACGGTCCTATGGCTACACCTTC. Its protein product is CASSQDRGKRSYGYTF.

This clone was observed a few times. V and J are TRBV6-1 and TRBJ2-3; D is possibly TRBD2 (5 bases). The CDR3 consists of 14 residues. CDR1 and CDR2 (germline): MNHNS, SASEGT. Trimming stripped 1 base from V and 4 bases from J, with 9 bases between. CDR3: CASSEGLAADTQYF. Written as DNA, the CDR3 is TGTGCCAGCAGTGAAGGGCTAGCCGCAGATACGCAGTATTTT.

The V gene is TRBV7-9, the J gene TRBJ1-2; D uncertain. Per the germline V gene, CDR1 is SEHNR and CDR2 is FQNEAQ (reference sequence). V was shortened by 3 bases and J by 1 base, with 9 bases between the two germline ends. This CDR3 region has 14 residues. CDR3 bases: TGTGCCAGCAGCTTGACACACTTTAACTATGGCTACACCTTC. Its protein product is CASSLTHFNYGYTF.